A selection of T cell receptor beta chains follows, all from one sample in a study of cytomegalovirus exposure and HLA in healthy donors. Method: immunoSEQ multiplex PCR; TCRdb's copy keeps in-frame clones and lacks some. The sample has around 160,000 clones, 60% to 85% seen once. Specimen: PBMCs. These receptors came from a man aged 45-60 years in good health and CMV-seropositive. Both conserved end residues are part of each CDR3. A D gene is named only where the DNA matches it firmly. Size is stated for part of the rows, as once, few or many counts, or as a class when the clone is expanded.

J,size,V,D,CDR3,DNA
TRBJ2-6,-,TRBV2,-,CASEIGANVLTF,TGTGCCAGCGAGATTGGGGCCAACGTCCTGACTTTC
TRBJ2-1,-,TRBV5-1,TRBD1,CASSEPGGEQFF,TGCGCCAGCAGCGAACCAGGGGGTGAGCAGTTCTTC
TRBJ1-3,-,TRBV15,-,CATSRPRGIHLISGNTIYF,TGTGCCACCAGCAGACCCCGGGGAATTCATTTAATCTCTGGAAACACCATATATTTT
TRBJ1-2,-,TRBV5-8,-,CASSSMGLYGYTF,TGTGCCAGCAGCTCAATGGGGCTCTACGGCTACACCTTC
TRBJ2-3,-,TRBV7-3,TRBD1,CASSSNGQGLADTQYF,TGTGCCAGCAGCTCAAATGGACAGGGGCTCGCAGATACGCAGTATTTT
TRBJ2-1,few,TRBV7-2,TRBD2,CASSVSGGSYNEQFF,TGTGCCAGCAGCGTTAGCGGGGGCTCCTACAATGAGCAGTTCTTC
TRBJ2-5,few,TRBV4-1,TRBD2,CASSQELAGGLETQYF,TGCGCCAGCAGCCAAGAACTAGCGGGGGGGTTAGAGACCCAGTACTTC
TRBJ1-1,-,TRBV29-1,-,CSVEPENTEAFF,TGCAGCGTTGAACCAGAGAACACTGAAGCTTTCTTT
TRBJ2-7,few,TRBV29-1,-,CSVDSGTSSYEQYF,TGCAGCGTTGATTCTGGGACAAGCTCCTACGAGCAGTACTTC
TRBJ1-5,-,TRBV18,TRBD1,CASSPPQGAKNQPQHF,TGTGCCAGCTCACCTCCACAGGGGGCAAAGAATCAGCCCCAGCATTTT
TRBJ1-5,-,TRBV7-9,-,CASSLGQGNQPQHF,TGTGCCAGCAGCTTAGGACAGGGCAATCAGCCCCAGCATTTT
TRBJ2-7,-,TRBV19,-,CASAGQGNYEQYF,TGTGCCAGTGCGGGGCAGGGTAACTACGAGCAGTACTTC
TRBJ1-2,-,TRBV4-3,-,CASSQARTGSGYTF,TGCGCCAGCAGCCAAGCCCGTACAGGGTCTGGCTACACCTTC
TRBJ1-2,once,TRBV5-8,TRBD1,CASSLGTGLNYGYTF,TGTGCCAGCAGCTTGGGGACAGGGCTCAACTATGGCTACACCTTC
TRBJ1-6,-,TRBV2,-,CASSELAGSPLHF,TGTGCCAGCAGTGAACTGGCAGGATCACCCCTCCACTTT
TRBJ2-3,-,TRBV4-3,TRBD1,CASSQDGTGADAQYF,TGCGCCAGCAGCCAAGATGGGACAGGTGCGGATGCGCAGTATTTT
TRBJ2-2,-,TRBV5-1,TRBD1,CASSSLRDGTVNTGELFF,TGCGCCAGCAGTAGCTTGAGGGACGGGACAGTAAACACCGGGGAGCTGTTTTTT
TRBJ2-7,-,TRBV7-2,TRBD2,CASSLVAAGGYEQYF,TGTGCCAGCAGCTTAGTAGCAGCGGGGGGTTACGAGCAGTACTTC
TRBJ1-1,few,TRBV9,-,CASSGTGHTEAFF,TGTGCCAGCAGCGGTACAGGGCACACTGAAGCTTTCTTT
TRBJ2-1,-,TRBV7-6,TRBD2,CASSFSGENNEQFF,TGTGCCAGCAGCTTTAGCGGGGAAAACAATGAGCAGTTCTTC
TRBJ1-2,few,TRBV9,TRBD1,CASSVVAGTGMDGYTF,TGTGCCAGCAGCGTAGTAGCTGGGACAGGGATGGACGGCTACACCTTC
TRBJ2-1,-,TRBV5-4,TRBD1,CASSSPGTVSYNEQFF,TGTGCCAGCAGCTCCCCCGGGACAGTTTCCTACAATGAGCAGTTCTTC
TRBJ2-3,-,TRBV5-1,-,CASSSQGPDTQYF,TGCGCCAGCAGTTCCCAGGGTCCAGATACGCAGTATTTT
TRBJ2-7,-,TRBV5-5,TRBD1,CASSFPGQGVYEQYF,TGTGCCAGCAGCTTCCCTGGACAGGGTGTCTACGAGCAGTACTTC
TRBJ2-7,-,TRBV4-3,TRBD2,CASSQDQSTSGGYEQYF,TGCGCCAGCAGCCAAGATCAGAGTACTAGCGGGGGCTACGAGCAGTACTTC
TRBJ2-5,few,TRBV7-9,TRBD1,CASSLWGDRGQETQYF,TGTGCCAGCAGCTTATGGGGGGACAGGGGTCAGGAGACCCAGTACTTC
TRBJ1-5,few,TRBV6-1,TRBD1,CASSEGDRGWHQPQHF,TGTGCCAGCAGTGAAGGGGACAGGGGTTGGCATCAGCCCCAGCATTTT
TRBJ2-7,-,TRBV9,-,CASAGQDYEQYF,TGTGCCAGCGCTGGTCAGGACTACGAGCAGTACTTC
TRBJ2-3,-,TRBV29-1,TRBD2,CSATSGVSTDTQYF,TGCAGCGCCACTAGCGGGGTTAGCACAGATACGCAGTATTTT
TRBJ2-3,-,TRBV15,TRBD1,CATSRVGTGISTDTQYF,TGTGCCACCAGCAGAGTCGGGACAGGGATAAGCACAGATACGCAGTATTTT
TRBJ1-5,-,TRBV7-2,-,CASSKGRGYNQPQHF,TGTGCCAGCAGCAAGGGACGGGGGTATAATCAGCCCCAGCATTTT
TRBJ2-7,-,TRBV4-3,TRBD1,CASSHSATGESYEQYF,TGCGCCAGCAGCCATAGCGCTACAGGGGAGTCCTACGAGCAGTACTTC
TRBJ1-6,-,TRBV6-5,-,CASKGDGISPLHF,TGTGCCAGCAAAGGAGACGGAATCTCACCCCTCCACTTT
TRBJ2-1,-,TRBV6-4,TRBD2,CATSPGLAGNQSGHNEQFF,TGTGCCACCAGCCCGGGACTAGCGGGGAACCAGTCGGGGCACAATGAGCAGTTCTTC
TRBJ2-1,-,TRBV6-5,-,CASSPPRPGYEQFF,TGTGCCAGCAGTCCCCCCCGGCCGGGGTATGAGCAGTTCTTC
TRBJ1-1,-,TRBV30,-,CAWSVIRGGTEAFF,TGTGCCTGGAGTGTAATTCGGGGGGGCACTGAAGCTTTCTTT
TRBJ2-3,few,TRBV2,TRBD1,CASSPPPGQGNTDTQYF,TGTGCCAGCAGTCCTCCACCGGGACAGGGTAACACAGATACGCAGTATTTT
TRBJ2-5,-,TRBV7-2,TRBD2,CASSVTGLARETQYF,TGTGCCAGCAGCGTCACGGGACTAGCGAGGGAGACCCAGTACTTC
TRBJ2-3,-,TRBV27,TRBD2,CASSQLAGGLADTQYF,TGTGCCAGCAGTCAACTAGCGGGGGGGCTAGCAGATACGCAGTATTTT
TRBJ2-2,few,TRBV11-2,TRBD2,CASSPAGGGRTGELFF,TGTGCCAGCAGCCCGGCCGGGGGGGGGCGCACCGGGGAGCTGTTTTTT
TRBJ2-1,-,TRBV4-1,-,CASSQVSEFDEQFF,TGCGCCAGCAGCCAAGTAAGCGAGTTCGATGAGCAGTTCTTC
TRBJ1-4,-,TRBV12-5,-,CASGLLGHPAEKLFF,TGTGCTAGTGGTTTGCTTGGACATCCAGCTGAAAAACTGTTTTTT